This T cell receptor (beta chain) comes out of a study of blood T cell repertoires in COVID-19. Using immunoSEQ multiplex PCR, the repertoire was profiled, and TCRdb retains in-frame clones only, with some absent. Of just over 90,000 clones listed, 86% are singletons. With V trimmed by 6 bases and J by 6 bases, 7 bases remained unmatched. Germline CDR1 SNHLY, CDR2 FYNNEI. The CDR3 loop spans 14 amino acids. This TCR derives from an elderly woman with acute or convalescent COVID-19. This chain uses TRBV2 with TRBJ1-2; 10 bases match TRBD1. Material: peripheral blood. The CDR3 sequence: CASSVRTGGDGYTF. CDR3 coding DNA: TGTGCCAGCAGCGTGCGGACAGGGGGGGATGGCTACACCTTC. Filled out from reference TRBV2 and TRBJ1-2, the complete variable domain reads EPEVTQTPSHQVTQMGQEVILRCVPISNHLYFYWYRQILGQKVEFLVSFYNNEISEKSEIFDDQFSVERPDGSNFTLKIRSTKLEDSAMYFCASSVRTGGDGYTFGSGTRLTVV.